These 25 T cell receptor beta chains were all obtained from the same sample, sequenced in a study of blood T cell repertoires in COVID-19. Sequencing was performed with immunoSEQ multiplex PCR; in TCRdb, only in-frame clones are kept and a portion is missing. This repertoire shows approximately 130,000 clones, roughly 80% found once; its top ten account for 7.9%. The sequencing input was peripheral blood. The source is a human donor in a cohort sampled during active COVID-19.

The V and J genes are TRBV27 and TRBJ1-5, with 9 nucleotides matching TRBD1. Germline assignment: CDR1 MNHEY and CDR2 SMNVEV (reference sequence). The J segment lost 4 bases and the V segment lost 9 bases, leaving 4 bases of the junction unmatched. This CDR3 contains 13 residues. The CDR3 sequence is CASRDRVNQPQHF. The CDR3 DNA reads as TGTGCCAGTCGGGACAGGGTAAATCAGCCCCAGCATTTT.

The chain recombines TRBV5-5 with TRBJ2-7; D is possibly TRBD1 (6 bases). Germline-derived CDR1 and CDR2 are SGHKS and YYEKEE (reference sequence). Trimming left V 2 bases short and J 3 bases short, with 12 bases between. CDR3 length: 14 amino acids. The CDR3 loop is CASSLGGSGYEQYF. DNA for the CDR3: TGTGCCAGCAGCTTAGGGGGAAGCGGCTACGAGCAGTACTTC.

This sequence joins TRBV11-2 and TRBJ2-7; D may be TRBD1 (6 bases). There are 16 residues in the CDR3. Germline CDR1 reads SGHAT; CDR2 reads FQNNGV. The V end was cut by 1 base, the J end by 0 bases, with 13 bases between. The CDR3: CASSLVAGTSSYEQYF. The CDR3 region has the DNA TGTGCCAGCAGCTTAGTCGCCGGGACAAGCTCCTACGAGCAGTACTTC.

The chain couples TRBV13 to TRBJ1-3; D gene ambiguous. V lost 5 bases to trimming and J lost 2 bases, with 10 bases between them. CDR1 is PRHDT, CDR2 FYEKMQ, per germline (reference sequence). CDR3 length: 14 residues. This chain's CDR3 is CASSPRTAGNTIYF. Written as DNA, the CDR3 is TGTGCCAGCAGCCCCCGGACTGCTGGAAACACCATATATTTT.

This clone has just a few counts. The chain links TRBV6-4 to TRBJ2-1, with a weak D call TRBD2 (5 bases). Germline assignment: CDR1 MRHNA and CDR2 SNTAGT. Trimming stripped 2 bases from V and 0 bases from J, with 11 bases between. The CDR3 covers 16 residues. The CDR3 coding sequence is TGTGCCAGCAGTGACACGATTCGGGGCTCCTACAATGAGCAGTTCTTC. Its translation: CASSDTIRGSYNEQFF.

The CDR3 DNA reads as TGTGCCAGCAGTGTGGGACAAAACTACGAGCAGTACTTC. Translation gives CASSVGQNYEQYF. The J gene is TRBJ2-7, the V gene TRBV27; possibly TRBD1 for D (6 bases). V was pared by 5 bases and J by 3 bases, with 11 bases between. The length of the CDR3 is 13 residues. From germline, CDR1 is MNHEY and CDR2 SMNVEV (reference sequence).

This sequence joins TRBV5-5 and TRBJ2-5, with 10 bases lining up with TRBD2. Germline V gives CDR1 SGHKS, CDR2 YYEKEE (reference sequence). V dropped 0 bases and J dropped 5; count of bases not matched to a gene: 4. The CDR3 is 15 amino acids. For the CDR3, the DNA is TGTGCCAGCAGCTTGGGGCTAGCGGGAGTGGAGACCCAGTACTTC. Protein product: CASSLGLAGVETQYF.

This rearrangement joins TRBV7-2 to TRBJ1-1; D possibly corresponds to TRBD1 (6 bases). V lost 3 bases and J 4 bases, leaving 15 bases between the germline ends. Looked up from germline, CDR1 is SGHTA and CDR2 is FQGNSA. The CDR3 runs 15 residues. Here the CDR3 DNA reads TGTGCCAGCAGCTTGGTGGCAGGGGCGGCCACTGAAGCTTTCTTT. This codes for CASSLVAGAATEAFF.

V is TRBV27 and J is TRBJ1-6; D is perhaps TRBD1 (5 bases). Deletions cut 3 bases from V and 8 bases from J, with 11 bases between. The CDR3 sequence is 14 residues long. The germline V gene encodes CDR1 MNHEY and CDR2 SMNVEV (reference sequence). The CDR3 DNA sequence: TGTGCCAGCAGTTTGTGGCAGGGATATTCACCCCTCCACTTT. Its translation is CASSLWQGYSPLHF.

CDR3 sequence reads: CASSLRGHGSNQPQHF. In nucleotides, the CDR3 is TGTGCCAGCAGTCTCAGGGGGCACGGAAGCAATCAGCCCCAGCATTTT. The V gene is TRBV27, the J gene TRBJ1-5; 8 bases align to TRBD1. The CDR3 has 16 amino acids. The V and J ends lost 5 bases and 1 base, in that order; junction bases with no gene match: 7. Germline V CDR1 and CDR2: MNHEY, SMNVEV (reference sequence).

The chain carries TRBV7-8 and TRBJ2-4; D gene ambiguous. V lost 1 base and J lost 0, with 13 bases in between. The CDR3 runs 17 residues. CDR1 SGHVS and CDR2 FQNEAQ come from the germline V gene. The CDR3 reads CASSLDGRFLAKNIQYF. For the CDR3, the DNA is TGTGCCAGCAGCTTAGACGGTAGATTCCTAGCCAAAAACATTCAGTACTTC.

J is TRBJ1-5 and V is TRBV4-2; no clear D gene. Per the germline V gene, CDR1 is LGHNA and CDR2 is YNFKEQ. The CDR3 is made up of 13 amino acids. V was shortened by 0 bases and J by 6 bases, with 6 bases between the two germline ends. CDR3 nucleotide sequence: TGTGCCAGCAGCCAAGACCTAGTTCAGCCCCAGCATTTT. Translated: CASSQDLVQPQHF.

The chain carries TRBV6-6 and TRBJ1-2, with TRBD1 matching 9 bases. This CDR3 has 14 residues. CDR1 is MNHNY and CDR2 is SVGAGI in the germline V gene (reference sequence). V gave up 2 bases and J gave up 14 bases; unmatched junction bases: 12. CDR3 protein: CASSYPDRGPIGTF. The CDR3, as DNA: TGTGCCAGCAGTTACCCGGACAGGGGCCCGATTGGAACCTTC.

This sequence joins TRBV10-3 and TRBJ2-7; maybe TRBD1 (6 bases). The CDR3 consists of 20 residues. Trimming took off 0 bases at V and 1 base at J, with 25 bases between the two ends. Germline CDR1 is ENHRY and CDR2 is SYGVKD. The CDR3 coding sequence is TGTGCCATCAGTGAGTCAGGGGACACAGGGATGAAACTCCTATCCTACGAGCAGTACTTC. Protein product: CAISESGDTGMKLLSYEQYF.

The chain is built from TRBV28 and TRBJ1-2; D is undetermined. Germline loops: CDR1 MDHEN, CDR2 SYDVKM. V lost 1 base and J lost 1, with 16 bases in between. CDR3 size: 17 residues. The CDR3 nucleotides read TGTGCCAGCAGTTTATCTCCACAGCTTTCCGTTAACTATGGCTACACCTTC. This encodes CASSLSPQLSVNYGYTF.

The rearrangement links TRBV11-2 to TRBJ1-2, with 9 bases identical to TRBD1. The ends lost 5 bases at V and 5 bases at J; junction bases unmatched: 6. Per the germline V gene, CDR1 is SGHAT and CDR2 is FQNNGV. This CDR3 comprises 14 residues. The CDR3: CASSNLGQGYGYTF. The CDR3 region has the DNA TGTGCCAGCAGCAACCTGGGACAGGGATATGGCTACACCTTC.

CDR3 DNA sequence: TGTGCCTGGAGTGTCACTAACCAAGAGACCCAGTACTTC. Its translation: CAWSVTNQETQYF. The chain links TRBV30 to TRBJ2-5; D is ambiguous. The CDR3 is 13 residues long. V lost 0 bases and J lost 0, with 5 bases in between. Per germline, CDR1 GTSNPN and CDR2 SVGIG (reference sequence).

This clone was counted only a few times. The rearrangement links TRBV19 to TRBJ2-7; 7 bases fit TRBD2. V shed 5 bases, J shed 2 bases, and the junction held 6 bases outside the gene matches. CDR1 is LNHDA, CDR2 SQIVND, per germline (reference sequence). This CDR3 spans 14 amino acids. The CDR3 sequence: CASSAGREAYEQYF. The CDR3 DNA reads as TGTGCCAGTAGTGCTGGACGGGAGGCCTACGAGCAGTACTTC.

The chain combines TRBV7-9 with TRBJ2-2, with 7 positions matching TRBD1. The length of the CDR3 is 15 residues. V was pared by 6 bases and J by 6 bases, with 10 bases of the junction left unmatched. The germline CDR1 and CDR2 sequences are SEHNR and FQNEAQ (reference sequence). CDR3 region: CASRKTGKSAGELFF. The CDR3 nucleotides read TGTGCCAGCAGGAAGACAGGGAAATCAGCCGGGGAGCTGTTTTTT.

This chain connects TRBV5-6 to TRBJ1-1; possible D gene TRBD1, 6 bases. Looked up from germline, CDR1 is SGHDT and CDR2 is YYEEEE. The CDR3 loop spans 15 amino acids. V was pared by 5 bases and J by 4 bases, with 18 bases between. The CDR3 protein is CASRTWDNLRTEAFF. The CDR3 DNA reads TGTGCCAGCAGGACGTGGGACAACTTACGCACTGAAGCTTTCTTT.

The chain carries TRBV11-3 and TRBJ2-1; 9 positions agree with TRBD1. The J segment lost 7 bases and the V segment lost 6 bases, leaving 13 bases of the junction unmatched. The CDR3 contains 16 residues. CDR1 is SGHNT, CDR2 YENEEA, per germline. CDR3 coding DNA: TGTGCCAGCAGTTCCCAATCCGGGACAGGGAAAAATGAGCAGTTCTTC. It translates to CASSSQSGTGKNEQFF.

The rearrangement uses TRBV27 and TRBJ2-7; TRBD2 aligns across 12 bases. The J segment lost 3 bases and the V segment lost 4 bases, leaving 4 bases of the junction unmatched. The length of the CDR3 is 15 residues. Germline V lookup: CDR1 MNHEY, CDR2 SMNVEV (reference sequence). DNA of the CDR3: TGTGCCAGCAGTTACACTAGCGGGGGGTTCTACGAGCAGTACTTC. Translation gives CASSYTSGGFYEQYF.

This chain links TRBV4-1 with TRBJ1-1; the D gene is possibly TRBD1 (6 bases). The V end lost 5 bases, the J end lost 2 bases, and 15 bases lay between the germline ends. The CDR3 runs to 15 residues. Per germline, CDR1 MGHRA and CDR2 YSYEKL. CDR3 sequence: CASSFLLQGNTEAFF. As DNA, the CDR3 is TGCGCCAGCAGCTTCCTTCTACAGGGAAACACTGAAGCTTTCTTT.

V and J are TRBV20-1 and TRBJ2-5; a possible D gene is TRBD2 (6 bases). The germline V gene encodes CDR1 DFQATT and CDR2 SNEGSKA (reference sequence). Trimming pared 3 bases from V and 2 bases from J, leaving 13 bases between. The CDR3 extends over 14 amino acids. CDR3 nucleotide sequence: TGCAGTGCTAGTGGCGGCGGGAATCAAGAGACCCAGTACTTC. It specifies CSASGGGNQETQYF.

The sample holds a few counts of this clone. This chain uses TRBV3-1 (or the pseudogene TRBV3-2) with TRBJ2-6, with D possibly being TRBD2 (5 bases). Germline V gene sequence: CDR1 LGHDT, CDR2 YNNKEL (reference sequence). The CDR3 runs to 16 residues. V was trimmed by 0 bases and J by 4 bases, leaving 10 bases between them. The CDR3 region is CASSQDRGPGANVLTF. The DNA for the CDR3 is TGTGCCAGCAGCCAAGATAGAGGGCCCGGGGCCAACGTCCTGACTTTC.